This TCR beta chain emerged from a study of blood T cell repertoires in COVID-19. TCRdb's copy holds only in-frame clones and misses some; the assay was immunoSEQ multiplex PCR. The data show fewer than 250,000 clones, around 89% seen once. The CDR3 totals 15 residues. CDR1 and CDR2 (germline): SGHRS, YFSETQ. V was clipped by 4 bases and J by 0 bases, with 13 bases between them. This TCR came from a woman between 35 and 50 years old with acute or convalescent COVID-19. Material: peripheral blood. The V gene is TRBV5-1, the J gene TRBJ1-2, with a tentative D call TRBD1 (5 bases). Here the CDR3 DNA reads TGCGCCAGCAGCCCCGTTACAGGACCTAACTATGGCTACACCTTC. Translated, it gives CASSPVTGPNYGYTF.